The next 2 T cell receptor beta chains were all read from a single sample in a study of cytomegalovirus exposure and HLA in healthy donors. This table comes from immunoSEQ multiplex PCR, and its TCRdb copy is limited to in-frame clones, with some not included. The sample has about 330,000 clones; roughly 87% are singletons. The sequencing input was PBMCs. The receptors derive from a young woman in good health and CMV-seropositive.

The CDR3 spells CASSLAAGSSYNEQFF. The CDR3, as DNA: TGTGCCAGCAGCTTAGCGGCAGGGAGCTCCTACAATGAGCAGTTCTTC. This sequence joins TRBV7-2 and TRBJ2-1; possibly TRBD1 or TRBD2 for D (5 bases each). Germline V gene sequence: CDR1 SGHTA, CDR2 FQGNSA. The CDR3 contains 16 residues. Trimming took 0 bases from V and 0 from J, leaving 9 bases between them.

The chain couples TRBV30 to TRBJ1-6; a weak D match, TRBD1 (5 bases). The CDR3 loop spans 15 amino acids. V was cut by 2 bases and J by 9 bases, with 17 bases left in between. Germline lookup yields CDR1 GTSNPN and CDR2 SVGIG (reference sequence). This CDR3 reads CAWSSDSGRRSPLHF. The CDR3 DNA reads as TGTGCCTGGAGTTCGGACTCGGGACGCCGTTCACCCCTCCACTTT.